This T cell receptor (beta chain) was profiled in a study of OX40 agonist ivuxolimab in advanced cancers. Study details: Those treated in dose escalation had hepatocellular carcinoma, melanoma, renal cell cancer or head and neck cancer. Prior anti-PD-1, anti-PD-L1 or anti-CTLA-4 therapy did not bar entry, and around 39% had some.

This clone was counted a few times. Its cognate antigen is unknown. Study-wide findings and caveats: The authors also found low normalized T-cell clonal expansion in some nonresponders.

Only in-frame clones appear in the TCRdb table, and some are missing; sequencing was by immunoSEQ multiplex PCR. The sample shows 45,000 to 65,000 clones, approximately 80% of them seen only once. The source was CD4+ or CD8+ T cells sorted from blood, collected in a trial of the OX40 agonist ivuxolimab. The clonotype was recovered from an adult with an advanced solid tumor such as melanoma, head and neck, liver or kidney cancer.

The DNA for the CDR3 is TGTGCCAGCAGCTTAGCAGTCACAGGGAGTGAAAAACTGTTTTTT. This encodes CASSLAVTGSEKLFF. The J gene is TRBJ1-4, the V gene TRBV7-9; TRBD1 might be the D (6 bases). Germline V gene lookup returns CDR1 SEHNR and CDR2 FQNEAQ (reference sequence). The CDR3 length is 15 residues. Deletions cut 0 bases from V and 7 bases from J, with 12 bases between.